This T cell receptor beta chain was captured by sequencing in a study of cytomegalovirus exposure and HLA in healthy donors. The study ran its PCR with 60 Vbeta and 13 Jbeta primers. The repertoire was sequenced with immunoSEQ multiplex PCR; TCRdb's copy has only in-frame clones and lacks some. The listing contains 130,000 or so clones. V was pared by 5 bases and J by 4 bases, with 9 bases of the junction left unmatched. This CDR3 spans 15 amino acids. Germline V gene lookup returns CDR1 MNHNS and CDR2 SASEGT. Sequences were obtained from PBMCs. This rearrangement joins TRBV6-1 to TRBJ1-2; TRBD1 matches at 8 bases. The sequence derives from a woman in her 40s in good health and CMV-seronegative. In DNA form, the CDR3 reads TGTGCCAGCAGTTTACCGGGACAGGTACCCTATGGCTACACCTTC. Its translation is CASSLPGQVPYGYTF.